This T cell receptor beta chain was sequenced during a study of shared clonotypes between healthy human individuals. In the naive CD8 group, cells lacked CD45RO and were positively selected for CCR7, so terminally differentiated effector memory CD45RA+ cells were left out. Assay used: immunoSEQ multiplex PCR; TCRdb lists only in-frame clones, some missing. The data contain about 2.2 million clones, 90% to 95% of them seen just once; the ten biggest clones take up approximately 1.6%. This CDR3 is built from 19 residues. Germline lookup yields CDR1 SGHRS and CDR2 YFSETQ. The ends lost 4 bases at V and 1 base at J; junction bases unmatched: 12.

The chain uses TRBV5-1 and TRBJ2-1; TRBD2 matches 12 bases. This TCR came from a man aged 18 to 29 in good health. Some clones in this sample may be carry-over from other donors' samples. The sequencing sample was made of naive CD8+ T cells from PBMCs. In nucleotides, the CDR3 is TGCGCCAGCAGCCCGAGCCTAGCGGGAGGGGGTTGGTCCTACAATGAGCAGTTCTTC. The encoded protein is CASSPSLAGGGWSYNEQFF. Supplemented by reference TRBV5-1 and TRBJ2-1, the full variable domain reads KAGVTQTPRYLIKTRGQQVTLSCSPISGHRSVSWYQQTPGQGLQFLFEYFSETQRNKGNFPGRFSGRQFSNSRSEMNVSTLELGDSALYLCASSPSLAGGGWSYNEQFFGPGTRLTVL.